This T cell receptor beta chain was observed in a study of CD4 T cells in relation to SARS-CoV-2 and coronaviruses. About the study: No peptide or an HIV-1 Nef peptide pool served as negative control.

As for this clone: Its specificity is not known.

CD4+ T cells from unexposed donors were obtained before the COVID-19 pandemic (2011-2018). CD4+ T cells were isolated from the cells after less than 13 days of culture. Cells permitting, SARS-CoV-2 S/N and four cold-coronavirus spikes were tested on unexposed-donor CD4+ T cells. On days 3 and 7, cultures got half fresh IL-2 medium. The CDR3 extends over 12 amino acids. Germline loops: CDR1 SNHLY, CDR2 FYNNEI. The ends were cut back, 7 bases at V and 6 bases at J, with 13 bases in the middle. Profiling relied on immunoSEQ multiplex PCR, and the TCRdb table lists in-frame clones only, not all of them. The sample holds around 15,000 clones; about 79% are singletons and the top ten take 9.5% to 13%. Whole-study findings and limits: Monoreactive clones expanded significantly more to SARS-CoV-2 than crossreactive clones did.

Specimen: CD4+ T cells from PBMCs, cultured in vitro. This clonotype originated in a human donor in good health. V and J are TRBV2 and TRBJ2-7; perhaps TRBD2 as D (6 bases). CDR3 region: CASTMGGGEQYF. The CDR3 coding sequence is TGTGCCAGCACCATGGGGGGAGGCGAGCAGTACTTC.